This T cell receptor (beta chain) originates from a study of tumor-infiltrating lymphocytes in localized non-small cell lung cancer. The data were produced by immunoSEQ multiplex PCR, yet TCRdb's version contains in-frame clones alone and is incomplete. The repertoire holds more than 2,500 clones, around 42% seen once, with around 19% in the top ten. Study-wide findings and caveats: Compared with uninvolved lung, tumors showed higher T cell infiltration by TCRbeta sequencing. Available tissue quantity limited TCR sequencing to a patient subset. Technical variation could not be separated from intratumor heterogeneity here. Immunotypes IM1 and IM2 had similar TCR-derived T-cell fractions.

CDR1 and CDR2 (germline): LNHDA, SQIVND (reference sequence). Trimming at V came to 3 bases and at J to 6 bases, leaving 10 bases not matched to a gene. This CDR3 region has 17 residues. Within the sample, this clone is large. Its target is unknown. This rearrangement joins TRBV19 to TRBJ2-1, with 11 bases that match TRBD1. The sequencing sample was made of uninvolved lung tissue not adjacent to the tumor. This clonotype originated in a human donor with non-small cell lung cancer. DNA of the CDR3: TGTGCCAGTAGTATGGTCCCCACTGGACAGGGGGCCAATGAGCAGTTCTTC. Protein sequence: CASSMVPTGQGANEQFF.